The T cell receptor (beta chain) under discussion was sequenced for a study of blood T cell repertoires in COVID-19. Study details: The samples span acute and convalescent COVID-19 from the United States, Italy and Spain. Sample material is recorded as cDNA or gDNA derived from T cells, B-cell-depleted T cells, or PBMCs.

Original processing notes: It was from reference gene primer amplification that nucleated cell counts were estimated. This table comes from immunoSEQ multiplex PCR, and its TCRdb copy is limited to in-frame clones, with some not included. V and J calls and clone size come straight from that table; D and trimming were deduced from the DNA. The table lists roughly 100,000 clones, 89% of them singletons. The CDR3 is 13 residues long. V trimming: 5 bases; J trimming: 1 base; junction bases outside the gene matches: 2. Germline V gene lookup returns CDR1 SGHRS and CDR2 YFSETQ. The sequence was collected from a woman aged 55-69 years with acute or convalescent COVID-19. The sample taken for sequencing was peripheral blood. The chain joins TRBV5-1 to TRBJ1-1, with 7 bases fitting TRBD1. As DNA, the CDR3 is TGCGCCAGCAGGGGACAGACGAACACTGAAGCTTTCTTT. As protein: CASRGQTNTEAFF.